Following are 28 T cell receptor beta chains from one sample sequenced in a study of blood T cell repertoires in COVID-19. The method was immunoSEQ multiplex PCR; TCRdb's version includes in-frame clones alone and lacks a portion of them. Among over 150,000 clones listed, about 87% were seen once. Material for sequencing was peripheral blood. The receptor set was obtained from a man aged 60 to 75 with COVID-19, enrolled during active disease.

This chain uses TRBV4-3 with TRBJ2-7; 8 nucleotides align to TRBD2. V was clipped by 3 bases and J by 5 bases; unmatched bases: 3. The CDR3 totals 13 residues. Germline values: CDR1 LGHNA, CDR2 YSLEER. CDR3 amino acids: CASSHSGGDEQYF. As DNA, the CDR3 is TGCGCCAGCAGCCATTCGGGGGGGGACGAGCAGTACTTC.

The chain employs TRBV27 and TRBJ1-1, with D maybe TRBD1 (5 bases). Per germline, CDR1 MNHEY and CDR2 SMNVEV (reference sequence). The CDR3 has 17 residues. V dropped 6 bases and J dropped 8 bases, with 28 bases sitting between them. For the CDR3, the DNA is TGTGCCAGCAGCCGCGCGGGGGGAGGACCCCGGCAATTGGAAGCTTTCTTT. It translates to CASSRAGGGPRQLEAFF.

The V gene is TRBV2, the J gene TRBJ1-2, with a possible D match to TRBD1 (6 bases). V lost 5 bases and J 4 bases, leaving 14 bases between the germline ends. The germline gives CDR1 SNHLY, CDR2 FYNNEI. There are 14 residues in the CDR3. The CDR3 loop reads CASSRQGSIYGYTF. CDR3 in DNA: TGTGCCAGCAGTCGGCAGGGGAGCATCTATGGCTACACCTTC.

This clone occurred a few times. The chain combines TRBV5-4 with TRBJ2-3; D might be TRBD1 (5 bases). The CDR3 spans 14 residues. The germline V gene encodes CDR1 SGHNT and CDR2 YYREEE (reference sequence). The ends were cut back, 5 bases at V and 1 base at J, with 11 bases in the middle. This CDR3 reads CASSRQLGTDTQYF. CDR3 DNA sequence: TGTGCCAGCAGTCGACAGCTGGGCACAGATACGCAGTATTTT.

Details on this clone: The junction and the germline gene differ at one end; a read error may be behind it. This chain links TRBV10-3 with TRBJ2-1; possible D gene TRBD2, 6 bases. The germline V gene has CDR1 ENHRY and CDR2 SYGVKD. The CDR3 has 15 amino acids. Written as DNA, the CDR3 is TGTGCCATCAGTCAGTCGGGACTTGGCTACAATGAGCAGTTCTTC. Residues: CAISQSGLGYNEQFF.

The chain has TRBV5-4 and TRBJ2-7; tentative D call: TRBD1 (5 bases). CDR3 size: 12 residues. Germline V CDR1 and CDR2: SGHNT, YYREEE (reference sequence). V gave up 3 bases and J gave up 4 bases, with 8 bases separating them. CDR3: CASSSSGYEQYF. For the CDR3, the DNA is TGTGCCAGCAGCTCCTCAGGGTACGAGCAGTACTTC. The whole variable domain, remainder taken from reference TRBV5-4 and TRBJ2-7, is ETGVTQSPTHLIKTRGQQVTLRCSSQSGHNTVSWYQQALGQGPQFIFQYYREEENGRGNFPPRFSGLQFPNYSSELNVNALELDDSALYLCASSSSGYEQYFGPGTRLTVT.

The chain links TRBV11-2 to TRBJ2-7, with D perhaps TRBD1 (6 bases). V was clipped by 4 bases and J by 2 bases, with 15 bases between them. This CDR3 is built from 15 residues. Looked up from germline, CDR1 is SGHAT and CDR2 is FQNNGV. The CDR3 sequence: CASSSVRGAAYEQYF. Written as DNA, the CDR3 is TGTGCCAGCAGCTCGGTCAGGGGCGCAGCCTACGAGCAGTACTTC.

The chain employs TRBV28 and TRBJ2-2; D may be TRBD1 (6 bases). V was cut by 6 bases and J by 4 bases, with 12 bases left in between. This CDR3 is built from 14 residues. Germline V CDR1 and CDR2: MDHEN, SYDVKM. The chain's CDR3 is CASSKTGRTGELFF. As DNA, the CDR3 is TGTGCCAGCAGCAAAACAGGGCGCACCGGGGAGCTGTTTTTT. Full variable domain (remainder filled in from reference TRBV28 and TRBJ2-2): DVKVTQSSRYLVKRTGEKVFLECVQDMDHENMFWYRQDPGLGLRLIYFSYDVKMKEKGDIPEGYSVSREKKERFSLILESASTNQTSMYLCASSKTGRTGELFFGEGSRLTVL.

The chain joins TRBV19 to TRBJ1-4; tentative D call: TRBD1 (6 bases). Deletions cut 9 bases from V and 4 bases from J, with 24 bases between. Germline lookup yields CDR1 LNHDA and CDR2 SQIVND (reference sequence). The CDR3 is 17 amino acids. The CDR3 here is CASTQGRMMDGNEKLFF. CDR3 DNA sequence: TGTGCCAGCACCCAGGGGCGAATGATGGATGGTAATGAAAAACTGTTTTTT. The variable domain in full, with the rest retrieved from reference TRBV19 and TRBJ1-4, is DGGITQSPKYLFRKEGQNVTLSCEQNLNHDAMYWYRQDPGQGLRLIYYSQIVNDFQKGDIAEGYSVSREKKESFPLTVTSAQKNPTAFYLCASTQGRMMDGNEKLFFGSGTQLSVL.

A single count supports this clone. The chain has TRBV7-3 and TRBJ2-3; D is possibly TRBD2 (6 bases). The CDR3 loop spans 15 amino acids. Germline V CDR1 and CDR2: SGHTA, FQGTGA. Trimming left V 2 bases short and J 2 bases short, with 11 bases between. The CDR3 spells CASSLRGGTTDTQYF. In nucleotides, the CDR3 is TGTGCCAGCAGCTTACGAGGCGGGACCACAGATACGCAGTATTTT.

The chain uses TRBV10-2 and TRBJ1-3, with no clear D. Per the germline V gene, CDR1 is WSHSY and CDR2 is SAAADI. The CDR3 length is 13 residues. The germline V and J ends were trimmed by 2 bases and 6 bases, with 8 bases remaining between them. CDR3 bases: TGCGCCAGCAGTGAGAGCCTTTCAAACACCATATATTTT. It yields the protein CASSESLSNTIYF.

The rearrangement joins TRBV19 to TRBJ2-7, with TRBD2 matching 9 bases. Losses at the gene ends were 4 bases for V and 4 bases for J; bases not matched to a gene: 8. Germline CDR1 is LNHDA and CDR2 is SQIVND (reference sequence). This CDR3 region has 15 residues. CDR3: CASSTRRLAGYEQYF. CDR3 DNA: TGTGCCAGTAGTACAAGGCGGCTAGCGGGATACGAGCAGTACTTC.

The chain combines TRBV9 with TRBJ2-1, with D possibly TRBD2 on 6 matching bases. The CDR3 is made up of 17 amino acids. Trimming left V 1 base short and J 7 bases short, with 21 bases between. Germline values: CDR1 SGDLS, CDR2 YYNGEE. This CDR3 is CASSVSGAGVGDNEQFF. In DNA, the CDR3 is TGTGCCAGCAGCGTATCGGGAGCGGGCGTCGGGGATAATGAGCAGTTCTTC.

This clone has more than one count but fewer than ten. J is TRBJ1-6 and V is TRBV10-2, with D unresolved. The germline V gene has CDR1 WSHSY and CDR2 SAAADI. The CDR3 totals 14 residues. Trimming left V 2 bases short and J 7 bases short, with 9 bases between. The CDR3 loop reads CASSEADGNSPLHF. CDR3 coding DNA: TGCGCCAGCAGTGAGGCCGACGGGAATTCACCCCTCCACTTT.

The J gene is TRBJ2-1, the V gene TRBV4-2; 13 bases align to TRBD2. V dropped 4 bases and J dropped 2; count of bases not matched to a gene: 5. CDR3 length equals 17 residues. CDR1 LGHNA and CDR2 YNFKEQ come from the germline V gene. The CDR3, as DNA: TGTGCCAGCAGCCTAGGGACTAGCGGGATCGCCTACAATGAGCAGTTCTTC. It yields the protein CASSLGTSGIAYNEQFF.

V and J are TRBV18 and TRBJ1-4; the match to TRBD1 covers 8 bases. The CDR3 loop spans 15 amino acids. J was trimmed by 3 bases and V by 3 bases; bases with no gene match: 3. CDR1 and CDR2 (germline): KGHSH, LQKENI. In nucleotides, the CDR3 is TGTGCCAGCTCACCTACAGGGGGGGCTAATGAAAAACTGTTTTTT. Protein product: CASSPTGGANEKLFF.

This clone has just a few counts. V usage is TRBV5-6 and J usage is TRBJ1-6, with D perhaps matching TRBD1 (6 bases). V was cut by 1 base and J by 9 bases, with 14 bases left in between. The CDR3 contains 15 residues. Germline loops: CDR1 SGHDT, CDR2 YYEEEE. The CDR3 loop reads CASSLSPGASSPLHF. The CDR3 DNA follows: TGTGCCAGCAGCTTGTCTCCAGGGGCATCTTCACCCCTCCACTTT.

The chain is built from TRBV18 and TRBJ2-1, with TRBD1 identical over 8 bases. CDR1 and CDR2 from the germline V gene are KGHSH and LQKENI. The trim removed 3 bases at V and 5 bases at J, leaving 6 bases unmatched. The CDR3 loop spans 15 amino acids. The CDR3 nucleotides read TGTGCCAGCTCACCGGCCGGGACAGGTAACAATGAGCAGTTCTTC. Translated, it gives CASSPAGTGNNEQFF.

DNA for the CDR3: TGTGCCAGCAGTTCAACGCCTACAGGGTCGTATGGCTACACCTTC. Protein sequence: CASSSTPTGSYGYTF. The chain carries TRBV27 and TRBJ1-2, with a possible D match to TRBD1 (6 bases). CDR3 length equals 15 residues. The V gene's germline CDR1 is MNHEY and CDR2 SMNVEV (reference sequence). Between the trimmed V and J ends, which lost 4 bases and 5 bases, there was a span of 17 bases.

The chain joins TRBV6-2 or TRBV6-3 to TRBJ1-1; the D gene is possibly TRBD1 (5 bases). This CDR3 comprises 16 residues. Per the germline V gene, CDR1 is MNHEY and CDR2 is SVGEGT. Trimming took off 0 bases at V and 4 bases at J, with 15 bases between the two ends. The CDR3 bases are TGTGCCAGCAGTTACTCTCCAGGGAAGTATGGCACTGAAGCTTTCTTT. Protein sequence: CASSYSPGKYGTEAFF.

This clone has only a few counts. The chain links TRBV9 to TRBJ1-2, with a weak D call TRBD1 (6 bases). V lost 3 bases to trimming and J lost 0 bases, with 15 bases between them. The CDR3 has 16 residues. Germline CDR1 SGDLS, CDR2 YYNGEE. CDR3 nucleotides: TGTGCCAGCAGCGCTAACCGGGACACAGCTAACTATGGCTACACCTTC. Its translation is CASSANRDTANYGYTF.

V usage is TRBV12-3 or TRBV12-4 and J usage is TRBJ1-5; D is uncertain. The CDR3 runs 13 residues. The germline V and J ends were trimmed by 5 bases and 4 bases, with 9 bases remaining between them. CDR3 sequence reads: CASSQNTNQPQHF. The CDR3 bases are TGTGCCAGCAGTCAGAACACAAATCAGCCCCAGCATTTT.

This clone has only a few counts. The chain carries TRBV4-3 and TRBJ2-7; no clear D. Germline-derived CDR1 and CDR2 are LGHNA and YSLEER. This CDR3 is 16 amino acids long. The V end was cut by 0 bases, the J end by 2 bases, with 14 bases between. In DNA form, the CDR3 reads TGCGCCAGCAGCCAAGATGTCGAGTCCGGAGCCTACGAGCAGTACTTC. It is translated as CASSQDVESGAYEQYF.

J is TRBJ1-2 and V is TRBV14, with TRBD1 matching 10 bases. Trimming took 4 bases from V and 4 from J; bases not matched to a gene: 21. Germline CDR1 is SGHDN and CDR2 is FVKESK. The CDR3 is made up of 20 amino acids. DNA for the CDR3: TGTGCCAGCAGCCCCAAGAAGCCCGGGACAGGGGTGGTAATGCGCTATGGCTACACCTTC. Amino acid sequence: CASSPKKPGTGVVMRYGYTF.

The chain recombines TRBV5-1 with TRBJ1-5; D may be TRBD1 (5 bases). Trimming stripped 4 bases from V and 7 bases from J, with 15 bases between. The CDR3 has 14 residues. The V gene's germline CDR1 is SGHRS and CDR2 YFSETQ. Written as DNA, the CDR3 is TGCGCCAGCAGCCCAGGGCAGTCAGAGCAGCCCCAGCATTTT. This translates into CASSPGQSEQPQHF.

V gene TRBV5-5 combines with J gene TRBJ1-5; 7 nucleotides agree with TRBD1. There are 18 residues in the CDR3. Germline V gives CDR1 SGHKS, CDR2 YYEKEE (reference sequence). V was pared by 3 bases and J by 1 base, with 13 bases of the junction left unmatched. The CDR3 protein is CASSWGSTGVESNQPQHF. CDR3 coding DNA: TGTGCCAGCAGCTGGGGGTCCACAGGGGTGGAGAGCAATCAGCCCCAGCATTTT. The entire variable domain, with the rest obtained from reference TRBV5-5 and TRBJ1-5, is as follows: DAGVTQSPTHLIKTRGQQVTLRCSPISGHKSVSWYQQVLGQGPQFIFQYYEKEERGRGNFPDRFSARQFPNYSSELNVNALLLGDSALYLCASSWGSTGVESNQPQHFGDGTRLSIL.

To note about this clone: Other DNA sequences in this sample translate to the same CDR3. The chain is built from TRBV6-5 and TRBJ1-5; 7 bases map to TRBD1. The ends lost 6 bases at V and 2 bases at J; junction bases unmatched: 4. Per the germline V gene, CDR1 is MNHEY and CDR2 is SVGAGI. The CDR3 consists of 14 residues. The CDR3 loop reads CASRPGQGNQPQHF. CDR3 DNA: TGTGCCAGCAGGCCCGGACAGGGCAATCAGCCCCAGCATTTT.

This sequence joins TRBV6-5 and TRBJ2-5; TRBD2 is a possible D gene (6 bases). The CDR3 contains 14 residues. With 5 bases removed from V and 1 base from J, the gap between germline ends came to 11 bases. Germline V lookup: CDR1 MNHEY, CDR2 SVGAGI. CDR3 bases: TGTGCCAGCAGTCGAGGGACTTCCCAAGAGACCCAGTACTTC. Its translation: CASSRGTSQETQYF.